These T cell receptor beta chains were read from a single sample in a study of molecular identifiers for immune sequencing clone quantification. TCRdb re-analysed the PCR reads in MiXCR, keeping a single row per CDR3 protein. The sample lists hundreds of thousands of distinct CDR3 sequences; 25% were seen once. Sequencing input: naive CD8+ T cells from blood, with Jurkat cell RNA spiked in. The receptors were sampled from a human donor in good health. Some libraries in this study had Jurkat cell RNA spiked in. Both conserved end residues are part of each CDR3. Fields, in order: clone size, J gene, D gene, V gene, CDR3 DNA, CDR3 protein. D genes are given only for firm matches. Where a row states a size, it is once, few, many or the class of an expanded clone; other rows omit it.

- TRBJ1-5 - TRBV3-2 TGTGCCAGCAGCCCTCGCGGTCCCAATCAGCCCCAGCATTTT CASSPRGPNQPQHF
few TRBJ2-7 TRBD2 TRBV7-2 TGTGCCAGCAGGGAACTAGCGGGGGACTCCTACGAGCAGTACTTC CASRELAGDSYEQYF
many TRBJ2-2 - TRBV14 TGTGCCAGCAGCCAAGACACCGGGGAGCTGTTTTTT CASSQDTGELFF
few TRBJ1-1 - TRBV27 TGTGCCAGCAGTGCGCCTCCAGGGACCCAGAACACTGAAGCTTTCTTT CASSAPPGTQNTEAFF
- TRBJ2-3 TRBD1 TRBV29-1 TGCAGCGCTTCCGGGACAGGCCAGTCAATGGATACGCAGTATTTT CSASGTGQSMDTQYF
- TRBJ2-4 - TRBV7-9 TGTGCCCGCCGCTTCGGCCCCCCGCCCTCCTCCGAGCCGTCCTTC CARRFGPPPSSEPSF
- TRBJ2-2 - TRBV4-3 TGCGCCAGCAGCCAAGATAACGGGGGACCTACCGGGGAGCTGTTTTTT CASSQDNGGPTGELFF
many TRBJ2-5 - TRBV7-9 TGTGCCAGCAGATCGCCAGGGATGGAGACCCAGTACTTC CASRSPGMETQYF
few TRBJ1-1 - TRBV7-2 TGTGCCAGCAGCTTAAGAACGGACCCCCCCGTCTCTGAAGCTTTCTTT CASSLRTDPPVSEAFF
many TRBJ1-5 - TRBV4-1 TGCGCCAGCAGCCAGTACAGGGATAGCAATCAGCCCCAGCATTTT CASSQYRDSNQPQHF